Below, 30 T cell receptor beta chains from the same sample are listed, as sequenced in a study of post-analysis software for immune sequencing data. General study results and limits: Comparison of patients with controls showed about 5 TRBV segments more frequent in patients, TRBV5-6, TRBV5-1 and TRBV20-1 among them.

These receptors' targets are unknown. Prepared TCR beta cDNA libraries contained unique molecular identifiers. Via MiXCR, TCRdb re-called the PCR reads, giving one row per CDR3 protein. The sample records fewer than 900,000 distinct CDR3 sequences, under 60% being singletons. Source material: blood. The receptors originated from a girl aged 5-17 years with multiple sclerosis.

The rearrangement links TRBV29-1 to TRBJ2-7; tentatively, D is TRBD1 or TRBD2 (5 bases each). This CDR3 is 13 amino acids long. V was clipped by 6 bases and J by 2 bases, with 14 bases between them. The germline gives CDR1 SQVTM, CDR2 ANQGSEA. The CDR3 DNA follows: TGCAGCGTGGGGGAAGGGAGAGCCTACGAGCAGTACTTC. The encoded protein is CSVGEGRAYEQYF.

The V and J genes are TRBV7-2 and TRBJ2-4; 7 bases line up with TRBD1. The end of the DNA fits TRBJ2-7 better, so the J call may be wrong. The CDR3 spans 15 residues. Germline CDR1 and CDR2: SGHTA and FQGNSA. The CDR3 DNA sequence: TGTGCCAGCAGCTTAACAGGGACAGAAGGCTACGAGCAGTACTTC. Translating gives CASSLTGTEGYEQYF.

This clonotype has only one observation. This chain connects TRBV6-2 or TRBV6-3 to TRBJ2-6, with D possibly being TRBD1 (6 bases). The germline V gene encodes CDR1 MNHEY and CDR2 SVGEGT. The CDR3 is made up of 16 amino acids. The germline V and J ends were trimmed by 8 bases and 0 bases, with 14 bases remaining between them. CDR3 DNA sequence: TGTGCCAGCGGATCAGGGGTCAGCTCTGGGGCCAACGTCCTGACTTTC. Residues: CASGSGVSSGANVLTF.

This clonotype was picked up a small number of times. The gene calls are TRBV3-1 and TRBJ2-1, with 7 bases aligning to TRBD2. The CDR3 runs to 16 residues. Trimming took 4 bases from V and 0 from J; bases not matched to a gene: 6. CDR1 and CDR2 (germline): LGHDT, YNNKEL (reference sequence). The CDR3 DNA follows: TGTGCCAGCAGCCCTAGACTAGCTGGCTCCTACAATGAGCAGTTCTTC. Protein sequence: CASSPRLAGSYNEQFF.

This clonotype was counted a few times. The J gene is TRBJ2-5, the V gene TRBV29-1; 9 bases agree with TRBD1. This CDR3 has 13 amino acids. V shed 7 bases, J shed 5 bases, and the junction held 8 bases outside the gene matches. Germline CDR1 SQVTM, CDR2 ANQGSEA. The CDR3 reads CSARDRVVETQYF. The CDR3, as DNA: TGCAGCGCCCGGGACAGGGTGGTGGAGACCCAGTACTTC.

The genes are TRBV15 and TRBJ2-5; D remains unclear. With 0 bases removed from V and 6 bases from J, the gap between germline ends came to 5 bases. The CDR3 sequence is 12 residues long. CDR1 and CDR2 from the germline V gene are LNHNV and YYDKDF (reference sequence). CDR3 DNA: TGTGCCACCAGCAGAGAATGGAAGACCCAGTACTTC. Amino acids: CATSREWKTQYF.

This clonotype was detected only a few times. V gene TRBV29-1 combines with J gene TRBJ2-1; 7 bases fit TRBD2. This CDR3 has 15 amino acids. Germline V gene data show CDR1 as SQVTM and CDR2 as ANQGSEA. V gave up 4 bases and J gave up 1 base; unmatched junction bases: 7. This chain's CDR3 is CSVVSAGASYNEQFF. DNA for the CDR3: TGCAGCGTTGTATCCGCGGGAGCGTCCTACAATGAGCAGTTCTTC.

The chain employs TRBV29-1 and TRBJ2-7, with 9 bases that match TRBD2. CDR3 size: 15 residues. Germline CDR1 and CDR2: SQVTM and ANQGSEA. V lost 4 bases and J lost 0; bases outside the gene matches: 7. The CDR3 sequence: CSVVPSGKYSYEQYF. The CDR3 bases are TGCAGCGTTGTCCCTAGCGGGAAATACTCCTACGAGCAGTACTTC.

The chain carries TRBV15 and TRBJ2-1, with D hard to call. The germline V gene encodes CDR1 LNHNV and CDR2 YYDKDF (reference sequence). The CDR3 spans 13 residues. The V end lost 4 bases, the J end lost 4 bases, and 8 bases lay between the germline ends. Written as DNA, the CDR3 is TGTGCCACCAGCAAGGTGATTTACAATGAGCAGTTCTTC. As protein: CATSKVIYNEQFF. Supplemented by reference TRBV15 and TRBJ2-1, the full variable domain reads DAMVIQNPRYQVTQFGKPVTLSCSQTLNHNVMYWYQQKSSQAPKLLFHYYDKDFNNEADTPDNFQSRRPNTSFCFLDIRSPGLGDTAMYLCATSKVIYNEQFFGPGTRLTVL.

This clonotype has only one observation. This chain uses TRBV20-1 with TRBJ2-1; unclear D gene. The germline V gene encodes CDR1 DFQATT and CDR2 SNEGSKA (reference sequence). V was cut by 4 bases and J by 3 bases, with 13 bases left in between. This CDR3 comprises 14 residues. DNA for the CDR3: TGCAGTGCTAATCGGGCGGAGAACTACAATGAGCAGTTCTTC. Translating it yields CSANRAENYNEQFF.

The chain recombines TRBV20-1 with TRBJ2-3; 7 bases map to TRBD2. The germline V gene encodes CDR1 DFQATT and CDR2 SNEGSKA (reference sequence). Trimming cost V 4 bases and J 0 bases; bases outside gene matches: 4. This CDR3 region has 14 residues. Here the CDR3 DNA reads TGCAGTGCTAAGCGGGGCGTCAGCACAGATACGCAGTATTTT. Protein sequence: CSAKRGVSTDTQYF.

The V and J genes are TRBV11-2 and TRBJ2-7, with D perhaps matching TRBD1 or TRBD2 (5 bases each). V lost 3 bases and J lost 12, with 24 bases in between. Germline values: CDR1 SGHAT, CDR2 FQNNGV. The CDR3 spans 15 residues. Here the CDR3 reads CASSLLGAHGETPYF. CDR3 nucleotide sequence: TGTGCCAGCAGCTTGCTCGGGGCCCACGGAGAGACCCCGTACTTC.

A few counts support this clonotype. The chain employs TRBV24-1 and TRBJ1-2; D is ambiguous. The germline CDR1 and CDR2 sequences are KGHDR and SFDVKD. Deletions cut 2 bases from V and 8 bases from J, with 11 bases between. This CDR3 has 13 amino acids. The CDR3 region is CATSDSGRRGYTF. DNA of the CDR3: TGTGCCACCAGTGATTCTGGCAGGAGGGGCTACACCTTC.

This clonotype was picked up a small number of times. The V gene is TRBV7-9, the J gene TRBJ2-7, with D possibly TRBD1 on 6 matching bases. The V and J ends lost 5 bases and 0 bases respectively, with 14 bases between them. The CDR3 has 15 residues. Germline lookup yields CDR1 SEHNR and CDR2 FQNEAQ (reference sequence). CDR3 region: CASSGRDTSSYEQYF. The DNA for the CDR3 is TGTGCCAGCAGCGGTAGGGACACCAGCTCCTACGAGCAGTACTTC.

The chain joins TRBV12-3 or TRBV12-4 to TRBJ2-5; D perhaps matches TRBD1 (6 bases). Trimming took off 6 bases at V and 1 base at J, with 12 bases between the two ends. The CDR3 loop spans 14 amino acids. The CDR3 DNA sequence: TGTGCCAGCAGGCGGACAGACCCCCAAGAGACCCAGTACTTC. It is translated as CASRRTDPQETQYF.

The V and J genes are TRBV11-2 and TRBJ2-5, with 7 bases lining up with TRBD1. With 7 bases clipped from V and 0 bases from J, the junction kept 5 bases outside the gene matches. The CDR3 sequence is 14 residues long. Germline CDR1 reads SGHAT; CDR2 reads FQNNGV. The CDR3 bases are TGTGCCAGCAAAGTACAGGGGTACCAAGAGACCCAGTACTTC. This gives the protein CASKVQGYQETQYF.

CDR3 coding DNA: TGTGCCAGTAGTATAGGTCCGCGCACTGAAGCTTTCTTT. It encodes CASSIGPRTEAFF. The gene calls are TRBV19 and TRBJ1-1; the D is unclear. The germline gives CDR1 LNHDA, CDR2 SQIVND (reference sequence). The V and J ends lost 1 base and 4 bases respectively, with 7 bases between them. This CDR3 has 13 residues.

The rearrangement uses TRBV12-3 or TRBV12-4 and TRBJ2-7; 10 bases are a match to TRBD2. This CDR3 comprises 18 residues. The V gene end was trimmed by 3 bases and the J gene end by 2 bases; junction bases not matched to a gene: 13. Written as DNA, the CDR3 is TGTGCCAGCAGTTTCCCTATTGACCTAGCGGGGGTTCCCTACGAGCAGTACTTC. This translates into CASSFPIDLAGVPYEQYF.

The CDR3 sequence: CASSLKGTGEEKLFF. The DNA of the CDR3 is TGTGCCAGCAGCTTAAAAGGGACAGGTGAAGAAAAACTGTTTTTT. The J gene is TRBJ1-4, the V gene TRBV7-9; TRBD1 matches at 8 bases. Trimming cost V 2 bases and J 8 bases; bases outside gene matches: 7. CDR1 is SEHNR and CDR2 is FQNEAQ in the germline V gene (reference sequence). This CDR3 spans 15 amino acids.

The chain carries TRBV20-1 and TRBJ1-2; D is unclear. The length of the CDR3 is 11 residues. CDR1 and CDR2 from the germline V gene are DFQATT and SNEGSKA (reference sequence). The V end lost 6 bases, the J end lost 8 bases, and 13 bases lay between the germline ends. The CDR3 protein is CSARTLGGYTF. The CDR3 DNA reads TGCAGTGCGCGCACCCTGGGGGGCTACACCTTC.

The chain is built from TRBV10-3 and TRBJ1-2; D gene unclear. This CDR3 contains 13 residues. Germline loops: CDR1 ENHRY, CDR2 SYGVKD. The V and J ends lost 9 bases and 2 bases respectively, with 13 bases between them. CDR3 sequence: CAIQPSVNYGYTF. The DNA for the CDR3 is TGTGCCATTCAACCCTCGGTGAACTATGGCTACACCTTC.

V gene TRBV7-9 combines with J gene TRBJ2-3; a possible D gene is TRBD2 (6 bases). The CDR3 extends over 15 amino acids. V dropped 4 bases and J dropped 4 bases, with 15 bases sitting between them. Germline V gives CDR1 SEHNR, CDR2 FQNEAQ (reference sequence). CDR3 in DNA: TGTGCCAGCAGCTCGCACCGCAGGGACTCAGATACGCAGTATTTT. Its translation is CASSSHRRDSDTQYF.

There are many counts of this clonotype. The V and J genes are TRBV7-2 and TRBJ1-2, with D perhaps matching TRBD1 (6 bases). The CDR3 consists of 14 residues. The V end lost 5 bases, the J end lost 5 bases, and 15 bases lay between the germline ends. Germline CDR1 SGHTA, CDR2 FQGNSA. In DNA, the CDR3 is TGTGCCAGCAGCGTCTACCGGGACATGTATGGCTACACCTTC. This codes for CASSVYRDMYGYTF.

This clonotype has just a few counts. Here the CDR3 reads CASSLSRGDTQYF. The CDR3 DNA reads TGTGCCAGCAGTTTATCCCGTGGGGATACGCAGTATTTT. This chain uses TRBV27 with TRBJ2-3; D not certain. The CDR3 covers 13 residues. The ends were cut back, 0 bases at V and 6 bases at J, with 7 bases in the middle. In germline, CDR1 is MNHEY, CDR2 SMNVEV (reference sequence).

This rearrangement joins TRBV5-5 to TRBJ2-3, with D maybe TRBD1 (6 bases). This CDR3 is 17 amino acids long. Germline CDR1 is SGHKS and CDR2 is YYEKEE (reference sequence). Trimming removed 0 bases at V and 1 base at J, with 15 bases between. CDR3 sequence: CASSLVGMRTGTDTQYF. The CDR3 DNA sequence: TGTGCCAGCAGCTTGGTAGGCATGCGGACAGGCACAGATACGCAGTATTTT.

This clonotype was observed once. CDR3 sequence: CASSRTDISYEQYF. DNA of the CDR3: TGTGCCAGCAGCCGTACGGATATCTCCTACGAGCAGTACTTC. This chain links TRBV7-9 with TRBJ2-7, with D hard to call. The length of the CDR3 is 14 residues. Germline V gives CDR1 SEHNR, CDR2 FQNEAQ (reference sequence). V lost 5 bases to trimming and J lost 0 bases, with 11 bases between them.

This clonotype was counted ten times or more. This chain links TRBV12-3 or TRBV12-4 with TRBJ2-3; no clear D. V was cut by 6 bases and J by 6 bases, with 7 bases left in between. There are 11 residues in the CDR3. The CDR3 sequence: CASRFGDTQYF. CDR3 sequence (DNA): TGTGCCAGCAGATTCGGCGATACGCAGTATTTT.

This clonotype came up a few times. The rearrangement joins TRBV10-3 to TRBJ2-1; TRBD2 matches 9 bases. V lost 9 bases, J lost 7 bases, and 13 bases stayed unmatched. Germline V gene lookup returns CDR1 ENHRY and CDR2 SYGVKD. This CDR3 has 15 residues. The CDR3 loop reads CAMDDPGLADNEQFF. In DNA form, the CDR3 reads TGTGCCATGGATGACCCGGGACTAGCTGATAATGAGCAGTTCTTC.

This clonotype was detected many times. This chain uses TRBV12-5 with TRBJ2-3, with D perhaps given as TRBD1 or TRBD2 (5 bases each). The V gene's germline CDR1 is LGHNT and CDR2 FRNRAP. The V gene lost 5 bases and the J gene lost 4 bases, with 13 bases spanning the gap. This CDR3 is 14 amino acids long. CDR3 bases: TGTGCTAGTGGTCAGGGACCGCCACCAGATACGCAGTATTTT. Translating gives CASGQGPPPDTQYF.

The genes are TRBV4-2 and TRBJ2-7; perhaps TRBD1 as D (5 bases). Germline loops: CDR1 LGHNA, CDR2 YNFKEQ. The V end was cut by 3 bases, the J end by 0 bases, with 15 bases between. The CDR3 is 16 residues long. CDR3 sequence: CASSQTAEGASYEQYF. The CDR3 DNA reads as TGTGCCAGCAGCCAGACTGCCGAAGGGGCCTCCTACGAGCAGTACTTC.